Following are 25 T cell receptor beta chains from one sample sequenced in a study of tumor and adjacent non-tumor tissue in lung cancer. TCRbeta libraries were built with three rounds of nested PCR, modified from ARM-PCR. TCRdb reprocessed the multiplex PCR reads via MiXCR and lists one record per CDR3 protein. The top ten hold roughly 20% of the sample, which has more than 85,000 distinct CDR3 sequences, 62% seen once. No cell sorting was done before RNA was extracted from the tissue. More than 3 cm separated this lung sample from the edge of the tumor. The source material was distant non-tumor lung tissue. The receptor source for this set is a man aged 55 to 70 with non-small cell lung cancer.

V gene TRBV5-1 combines with J gene TRBJ1-6; D perhaps matches TRBD1 (5 bases). The CDR3 has 14 amino acids. Trimming shortened V by 6 bases and J by 5 bases, and 12 bases separated the two germline ends. Germline V CDR1 and CDR2: SGHRS, YFSETQ. The CDR3 spells CASTYDSNNSPLHF. The CDR3 nucleotides are TGCGCCAGCACATATGACAGCAATAATTCACCCCTCCACTTT.

This clonotype was seen only a few times. The genes are TRBV5-1 and TRBJ2-5; D gene unclear. Germline values: CDR1 SGHRS, CDR2 YFSETQ. The CDR3 runs to 16 residues. Between the trimmed V and J ends, which lost 1 base and 2 bases, there was a span of 15 bases. CDR3 sequence reads: CASSLRPTGVQETQYF. The CDR3, as DNA: TGCGCCAGCAGCTTGCGCCCGACCGGTGTACAAGAGACCCAGTACTTC. Looking up the rest from reference TRBV5-1 and TRBJ2-5 gives the full variable domain: KAGVTQTPRYLIKTRGQQVTLSCSPISGHRSVSWYQQTPGQGLQFLFEYFSETQRNKGNFPGRFSGRQFSNSRSEMNVSTLELGDSALYLCASSLRPTGVQETQYFGPGTRLLVL.

The chain uses TRBV10-3 and TRBJ1-3; TRBD1 is a possible D gene (6 bases). Trimming left V 0 bases short and J 0 bases short, with 12 bases between. Germline V lookup: CDR1 ENHRY, CDR2 SYGVKD. The CDR3 covers 17 residues. In DNA form, the CDR3 reads TGTGCCATCAGTGAGTCAACGGGGGGGCTCTCTGGAAACACCATATATTTT. This codes for CAISESTGGLSGNTIYF.

This clonotype has a handful of counts. The rearrangement links TRBV28 to TRBJ2-5; no clear D. The CDR3 has 12 residues. V was pared by 4 bases and J by 7 bases, with 10 bases between. From germline, CDR1 is MDHEN and CDR2 SYDVKM. CDR3 protein: CASSWAGGTQYF. As DNA, the CDR3 is TGTGCCAGCAGTTGGGCTGGTGGGACCCAGTACTTC.

The V call is TRBV29-1, the J call TRBJ2-1, with 9 positions matching TRBD2. This CDR3 region has 12 residues. Germline trimming cut 4 bases from V and 8 bases from J; bases unmatched to any gene: 3. CDR1 and CDR2 from the germline V gene are SQVTM and ANQGSEA. The CDR3 is CSVVTSGYEQFF. CDR3 coding DNA: TGCAGCGTTGTGACTAGCGGCTATGAGCAGTTCTTC.

A remark on this clonotype: The CDR3 does not end in the conserved phenylalanine or tryptophan, so this is likely a read error. This chain connects TRBV29-1 to TRBJ2-6; D gene uncertain. The CDR3 extends over 14 amino acids. CDR1 is SQVTM and CDR2 is ANQGSEA in the germline V gene. CDR3 protein: CSVVLNSVANVLTL. The DNA of the CDR3 is TGCAGCGTGGTACTAAACTCTGTGGCCAACGTCCTGACTCTC.

This clonotype was recorded many times. The chain uses TRBV5-4 and TRBJ2-1; D might be TRBD2 (6 bases). The CDR3 has 15 amino acids. V shed 1 base and J shed 6 bases, with 14 bases lying between them. The germline gives CDR1 SGHNT, CDR2 YYREEE (reference sequence). DNA for the CDR3: TGTGCCAGCAGCTTGAAGCGGAGGGATGTCAATGAGCAGTTCTTC. It is translated as CASSLKRRDVNEQFF.

This clonotype has just a few counts. This may arise from a read error, as a much more abundant clone is one base away. This rearrangement joins TRBV4-1 to TRBJ2-7; 10 bases match TRBD2. Germline values: CDR1 MGHRA, CDR2 YSYEKL. The CDR3 has 14 amino acids. V lost 4 bases and J lost 9; bases outside the gene matches: 9. CDR3 nucleotides: TGCGCCAGCAGCCGAGCGGGAGGGAGTAATGGGCAGTACTTC. Amino acids: CASSRAGGSNGQYF.

A note on this clonotype: The junction does not match germline at one end; this may be a read error. The gene calls are TRBV12-5 and TRBJ2-5, with TRBD2 as a possible D gene (5 bases). CDR3 length: 15 amino acids. Germline-derived CDR1 and CDR2 are LGHNT and FRNRAP. CDR3 protein: CTSGLSLTGFETQYF. In nucleotides, the CDR3 is TGTACTAGTGGTTTGTCTCTAACGGGATTCGAGACCCAGTACTTC.

A remark on this clonotype: A much larger clonotype is one base distant, so this may be a read error. The V and J genes are TRBV12-3 or TRBV12-4 and TRBJ2-6; weak D call: TRBD2 (6 bases). This CDR3 has 15 residues. Here the CDR3 DNA reads TGTGCCAGCAGTTGGGGGGACTCTGGGGCCAACGCCCTGACTTTC. This translates into CASSWGDSGANALTF.

This clonotype turned up a few times. Since a much larger clone is just one base distant, this may be a read error. The rearrangement joins TRBV4-2 to TRBJ2-2; the D gene is possibly TRBD2 (6 bases). Germline V CDR1 and CDR2: LGHNA, YNFKEQ. Trimming removed 3 bases from V and 0 bases from J, with 11 bases in between. The CDR3 has 16 amino acids. The CDR3 here is CASSQRGAANTGELFF. The CDR3 DNA follows: TGTGCCAGCAGCCAGCGGGGCGCCGCGAACACCGGGGAGCTGTTTTTT.

This clonotype was detected ten times or more. The rearrangement links TRBV4-1 to TRBJ1-2, with 12 positions matching TRBD1. With V trimmed by 2 bases and J by 7 bases, 5 bases remained unmatched. Germline-derived CDR1 and CDR2 are MGHRA and YSYEKL. The CDR3 length is 15 residues. The CDR3 coding sequence is TGCGCCAGCAGCCAAACGGGGACAGGGGGCTTTGGCTACACCTTC. As protein: CASSQTGTGGFGYTF.

This clonotype has a single count. The junction differs from germline at one of its ends, possibly a read error. This chain joins TRBV6-5 and TRBJ2-1; 9 nucleotides agree with TRBD1. The CDR3 covers 16 residues. Germline values: CDR1 MNHEY, CDR2 SVGAGI. CDR3 protein: CTSSRQGGGSNNEQFF. The CDR3 DNA reads as TGTACCAGCAGTAGACAGGGGGGCGGCTCCAACAATGAGCAGTTCTTC.

The V and J genes are TRBV19 and TRBJ2-7; D gene unclear. Germline V gene sequence: CDR1 LNHDA, CDR2 SQIVND (reference sequence). The CDR3 is 14 amino acids. In nucleotides, the CDR3 is TGTGTCACAGCCCCCGACACTCACCACTACGAGCAGTACTTC. Its protein is CVTAPDTHHYEQYF.

A remark on this clonotype: This is likely a read error, given that the CDR3 carries no conserved phenylalanine or tryptophan at its end. DNA for the CDR3: TGCAGCGTTCCTGGGGCAGGGAGCACTGAAGCTTTCCTT. This sequence encodes CSVPGAGSTEAFL. The V gene is TRBV29-1, the J gene TRBJ1-1; TRBD1 is a possible D gene (5 bases). Deletions cut 5 bases from V and 4 bases from J, with 14 bases between. The CDR3 runs to 13 residues. CDR1 SQVTM and CDR2 ANQGSEA come from the germline V gene.

To note about this clonotype: This could be a read error, since a much larger clone is one nucleotide away. The V call is TRBV20-1, the J call TRBJ2-1; TRBD2 agrees at 13 bases. V lost 1 base and J lost 12; bases outside the gene matches: 9. Per the germline V gene, CDR1 is DFQATT and CDR2 is SNEGSKA (reference sequence). This CDR3 region has 15 residues. CDR3 nucleotides: TGCAGTGCTAGAGTCCCCGGGACTAGCGGGAAGGGGCAGTTCTTC. As protein: CSARVPGTSGKGQFF.

Points on this clonotype: The junction and the germline gene differ at one end; a read error may be behind it. The rearrangement links TRBV20-1 to TRBJ2-1, with 14 bases identical to TRBD2. Germline assignment: CDR1 DFQATT and CDR2 SNEGSKA (reference sequence). CDR3 length equals 19 residues. CDR3 coding DNA: TGCGGTGCTAGAGATCTGGGGACTAGCGGGGGCAGCTCCTACAATGAGCAGTTCTTC. Encoded protein: CGARDLGTSGGSSYNEQFF.

This clonotype was found many times. This chain uses TRBV7-9 with TRBJ2-1; 9 nucleotides align to TRBD1. Germline V CDR1 and CDR2: SEHNR, FQNEAQ (reference sequence). Unmatched junction bases numbered 14, after V lost 1 base and J lost 4 bases. CDR3 length equals 19 residues. The CDR3 protein is CASSLVLSTTGGHYNEQFF. The DNA of the CDR3 is TGTGCCAGCAGCTTAGTACTATCAACGACAGGGGGGCATTACAATGAGCAGTTCTTC. Together with reference TRBV7-9 and TRBJ2-1, the CDR3 gives the full variable domain: DTGVSQNPRHKITKRGQNVTFRCDPISEHNRLYWYRQTLGQGPEFLTYFQNEAQLEKSRLLSDRFSAERPKGSFSTLEIQRTEQGDSAMYLCASSLVLSTTGGHYNEQFFGPGTRLTVL.

Remarks on this clonotype: Germline and junction disagree at one end, which may indicate a read error. The rearrangement joins TRBV25-1 to TRBJ1-2; D unresolved. Germline-derived CDR1 and CDR2 are MGHDK and SYGVNS. CDR3 length equals 14 residues. CDR3 loop: CTSSEPAGNYGYTF. The CDR3 nucleotides read TGTACCAGCAGTGAACCGGCAGGAAACTATGGCTACACCTTC.

Comments on this clonotype: This clone may be a read error of a much larger clone one base away. A read error is likely, as this CDR3 ends without the conserved phenylalanine or tryptophan. This chain links TRBV6-2 or TRBV6-3 with TRBJ2-3; TRBD2 agrees at 12 bases. Germline V gives CDR1 MNHEY, CDR2 SVGEGT. V was clipped by 6 bases and J by 4 bases; unmatched bases: 8. The length of the CDR3 is 16 residues. DNA of the CDR3: TGTGCCAGCAGCTGGACTAGCGGGGCGAGGGCAGATACGCAGTATTAT. Protein product: CASSWTSGARADTQYY.

The table lists this clonotype with many counts. V is TRBV6-2 or TRBV6-3 and J is TRBJ2-1; TRBD2 matches 14 bases. The germline V gene encodes CDR1 MNHEY and CDR2 SVGEGT. The length of the CDR3 is 19 residues. The trim removed 2 bases at V and 1 base at J, leaving 7 bases unmatched. For the CDR3, the DNA is TGTGCCAGCAGTTACGCCGGGACTAGCGGGAGTCAGTCCTACAATGAGCAGTTCTTC. Its translation is CASSYAGTSGSQSYNEQFF.

Comments on this clonotype: This sequence may be a read error, since a much larger clone differs from it by one base. V gene TRBV30 combines with J gene TRBJ1-2, with D possibly matching TRBD1 (5 bases). Trimming took off 0 bases at V and 11 bases at J, with 19 bases between the two ends. The CDR3 is made up of 14 amino acids. CDR1 and CDR2 from the germline V gene are GTSNPN and SVGIG (reference sequence). CDR3 in DNA: TGTGCCTGGAGTGTTTTGGGGGGTTTGACCCTATACACCTTC. Its protein product is CAWSVLGGLTLYTF.

Note on this clonotype: The germline gene is not matched at one end of the junction; a read error may be the cause. The gene calls are TRBV4-3 and TRBJ2-3, with D unresolved. Germline assignment: CDR1 LGHNA and CDR2 YSLEER. The CDR3 has 16 residues. This CDR3 is CASTQDLPGNTDTQYF. CDR3 nucleotides: TGCGCCAGCACCCAAGACCTACCGGGTAACACAGATACGCAGTATTTT.

Note on this clonotype: A read error may explain this, as a much larger clone is one base away. This chain joins TRBV5-4 and TRBJ1-3; 8 positions agree with TRBD1. The CDR3 runs 15 residues. The germline gives CDR1 SGHNT, CDR2 YYREEE (reference sequence). The CDR3 region is CACSSNRGTGNTIYF. The CDR3 nucleotides read TGTGCCTGCAGCTCGAACAGGGGGACTGGAAACACCATATATTTT.

This clonotype was detected many times. The V and J genes are TRBV29-1 and TRBJ2-5, with TRBD1 matching over 7 bases. This CDR3 has 12 amino acids. In germline, CDR1 is SQVTM, CDR2 ANQGSEA. CDR3 region: CSERQAGGTQYF. The CDR3 nucleotides read TGCAGTGAAAGACAGGCAGGGGGGACCCAGTACTTC.